The 28 T cell receptor beta chains in this list originate from one sample, sequenced in a study of human T cells and chemical hapten exposure. Indicated time point: patch test 3, about 24 weeks after DPC sensitization. Treatment denoted: therapeutic diphenylcyclopropenone sensitization with weekly scalp DPC. One entry per CDR3 protein results from TCRdb running MiXCR on the RACE reads. The data show just over 70,000 distinct CDR3 sequences, around 10% seen once. Sequenced material: whole blood, taken in connection with sensitization to the hapten diphenylcyclopropenone (DPC). The source of these receptors is a woman aged 45-59 years with alopecia areata. Some clones in this sample may be carry-over from other donors' samples.

Many counts were recorded for this clonotype. This sequence joins TRBV18 and TRBJ2-7, with D possibly being TRBD1 or TRBD2 (5 bases each). The CDR3 covers 13 residues. V was trimmed by 6 bases and J by 7 bases, leaving 16 bases between them. Germline V gives CDR1 KGHSH, CDR2 LQKENI. CDR3 nucleotide sequence: TGTGCCAGCTCGCGCATTAGGGGAGAGGAGCAGTACTTC. Translation: CASSRIRGEEQYF. The variable domain in full, with the rest retrieved from reference TRBV18 and TRBJ2-7, is NAGVMQNPRHLVRRRGQEARLRCSPMKGHSHVYWYRQLPEEGLKFMVYLQKENIIDESGMPKERFSAEFPKEGPSILRIQQVVRGDSAAYFCASSRIRGEEQYFGPGTRLTVT.

This clonotype was recorded a few times. V gene TRBV29-1 combines with J gene TRBJ2-3, with unresolved D. There are 12 residues in the CDR3. With 3 bases removed from V and 0 bases from J, the gap between germline ends came to 4 bases. Germline CDR1 and CDR2: SQVTM and ANQGSEA. The CDR3: CSVDRSTDTQYF. The CDR3 region has the DNA TGCAGCGTTGATCGGAGCACAGATACGCAGTATTTT.

There are many counts of this clonotype. The gene calls are TRBV21-1 and TRBJ2-7; TRBD1 is taken as the D call from the table, unchecked against the DNA. TRBV21-1 is listed as a pseudogene. This CDR3 comprises 17 residues. CDR3 nucleotides: TGTGCCAGCAGTACGCCACTCGAACGGGACAGGGTCCACGAGCAGTACTTC. It yields the protein CASSTPLERDRVHEQYF.

This clonotype was recorded at least ten times. This chain links TRBV7-2 with TRBJ1-5; D possibly corresponds to TRBD1 (5 bases). Trimming shortened V by 8 bases and J by 4 bases, and 12 bases separated the two germline ends. The length of the CDR3 is 13 residues. Germline V gene sequence: CDR1 SGHTA, CDR2 FQGNSA. The CDR3 region is CASRRAPNQPQHF. In DNA, the CDR3 is TGTGCCAGCCGCAGGGCTCCGAATCAGCCCCAGCATTTT.

In DNA, the CDR3 is TGTGCCAGCAGCCAAGGGTCGTCTGGGGCCAACGTCCTGACTTTC. Translating it yields CASSQGSSGANVLTF. V is TRBV4-2 and J is TRBJ2-6; no clear D gene. The length of the CDR3 is 15 residues. CDR1 is LGHNA and CDR2 is YNFKEQ in the germline V gene. Trimming removed 1 base at V and 1 base at J, with 5 bases between.

The V gene is TRBV6-2 or TRBV6-3, the J gene TRBJ1-2; D is possibly TRBD1 (6 bases). The CDR3 contains 13 residues. Per the germline V gene, CDR1 is MNHEY and CDR2 is SVGEGT. Trimming removed 2 bases from V and 5 bases from J, with 9 bases in between. The CDR3 spells CASSYQDSYGYTF. The DNA of the CDR3 is TGTGCCAGCAGTTACCAGGACAGTTATGGCTACACCTTC.

The chain recombines TRBV2 with TRBJ1-4; D is undetermined. The CDR3 loop spans 15 amino acids. The V end lost 2 bases, the J end lost 5 bases, and 12 bases lay between the germline ends. The germline V gene has CDR1 SNHLY and CDR2 FYNNEI. DNA for the CDR3: TGTGCCAGCAGTGAACGAAATTTCCAGAATGAAAAACTGTTTTTT. Its protein is CASSERNFQNEKLFF.

The genes are TRBV5-1 and TRBJ1-1; D gene uncertain. The CDR3 sequence is 14 residues long. Germline CDR1 reads SGHRS; CDR2 reads YFSETQ. Trimming cost V 4 bases and J 1 base, with 11 bases left between them. The CDR3 sequence: CASSTVTENTEAFF. CDR3 sequence (DNA): TGCGCCAGCAGCACGGTCACAGAGAACACTGAAGCTTTCTTT. The full variable domain, its missing parts supplied by reference TRBV5-1 and TRBJ1-1, is KAGVTQTPRYLIKTRGQQVTLSCSPISGHRSVSWYQQTPGQGLQFLFEYFSETQRNKGNFPGRFSGRQFSNSRSEMNVSTLELGDSALYLCASSTVTENTEAFFGQGTRLTVV.

In this sample, this clonotype turned up many times. In DNA, the CDR3 is TGCAGCGTTGACGATTTGGTCTTCGGGGAGCAGTACTTC. Amino acid sequence: CSVDDLVFGEQYF. V and J are TRBV29-1 and TRBJ2-7, with D unclear. The germline V gene encodes CDR1 SQVTM and CDR2 ANQGSEA. CDR3 length: 13 residues. V gave up 3 bases and J gave up 7 bases, with 16 bases separating them.

This clonotype was seen only a few times. V is TRBV18 and J is TRBJ2-3; 10 nucleotides match TRBD2. V lost 4 bases, J lost 3 bases, and 4 bases stayed unmatched. The CDR3 covers 15 residues. The germline CDR1 and CDR2 sequences are KGHSH and LQKENI. In nucleotides, the CDR3 is TGTGCCAGCTCACAGGCTAGCGGGGGTACAGATACGCAGTATTTT. It specifies CASSQASGGTDTQYF. Filled out from reference TRBV18 and TRBJ2-3, the complete variable domain reads NAGVMQNPRHLVRRRGQEARLRCSPMKGHSHVYWYRQLPEEGLKFMVYLQKENIIDESGMPKERFSAEFPKEGPSILRIQQVVRGDSAAYFCASSQASGGTDTQYFGPGTRLTVL.

This chain links TRBV6-2 or TRBV6-3 with TRBJ2-3, with a weak D call TRBD2 (6 bases). The germline V gene encodes CDR1 MNHEY and CDR2 SVGEGT. The V and J ends lost 7 bases and 6 bases respectively, with 17 bases between them. CDR3 length equals 14 residues. The CDR3 bases are TGTGCCAGCAAAGGGACTCTCCACATCGATACGCAGTATTTT. Protein: CASKGTLHIDTQYF.

The J gene is TRBJ1-2, the V gene TRBV29-1, with 7 nucleotides matching TRBD1. This CDR3 is built from 14 residues. V trimming: 6 bases; J trimming: 2 bases; junction bases outside the gene matches: 9. Germline V gives CDR1 SQVTM, CDR2 ANQGSEA. CDR3 coding DNA: TGCAGCGTCCCGGACAGGAGTCAAAACTATGGCTACACCTTC. Encoded protein: CSVPDRSQNYGYTF.

This clonotype appeared a few times. The chain carries TRBV12-3 or TRBV12-4 and TRBJ2-1; possible D gene TRBD1, 6 bases. V dropped 6 bases and J dropped 7 bases, with 13 bases sitting between them. The CDR3 has 13 residues. The CDR3 spells CASSPGTPNEQFF. Written as DNA, the CDR3 is TGTGCCAGCAGCCCCGGGACACCGAATGAGCAGTTCTTC.

Concerning this clonotype itself: This clone may be a read error of a much larger clone one base away. J is TRBJ1-1 and V is TRBV5-1; maybe TRBD1 (6 bases). The CDR3 contains 15 residues. In germline, CDR1 is SGHRS, CDR2 YFSETQ. This CDR3 is CASGLEWGQNTEAFF. The CDR3 region has the DNA TGCGCCAGCGGCTTGGAGTGGGGACAGAACACTGAAGCTTTCTTT.

The chain joins TRBV7-7 to TRBJ2-1, with 11 bases matching TRBD2. V lost 8 bases and J lost 9; bases outside the gene matches: 9. Looked up from germline, CDR1 is SSHAT and CDR2 is FNYEAQ (reference sequence). The CDR3 contains 14 residues. The CDR3 DNA reads as TGTGCCAGCTCGGTGGGACTAGCGGCTGGTGAGCAGTTCTTC. It translates to CASSVGLAAGEQFF.

At least ten counts were recorded for this clonotype. The chain couples TRBV7-9 to TRBJ2-1; D may be TRBD2 (6 bases). CDR3 size: 15 residues. Per germline, CDR1 SEHNR and CDR2 FQNEAQ (reference sequence). Trimming removed 0 bases from V and 8 bases from J, with 14 bases in between. Written as DNA, the CDR3 is TGTGCCAGCAGCTTAGCCGGGAGTGGTTGGGATGAGCAGTTCTTC. Translated, it gives CASSLAGSGWDEQFF.

This sequence joins TRBV6-6 and TRBJ1-2; D possibly corresponds to TRBD1 (5 bases). Trimming shortened V by 0 bases and J by 4 bases, and 9 bases separated the two germline ends. The length of the CDR3 is 14 residues. CDR1 is MNHNY and CDR2 is SVGAGI in the germline V gene (reference sequence). The CDR3 bases are TGTGCCAGCAGTTACTCCGACAGTTCCTATGGCTACACCTTC. Amino acids: CASSYSDSSYGYTF.

This rearrangement joins TRBV7-2 to TRBJ1-1; D possibly corresponds to TRBD1 (6 bases). CDR3 size: 14 residues. CDR1 and CDR2 from the germline V gene are SGHTA and FQGNSA. Trimming left V 1 base short and J 7 bases short, with 13 bases between. CDR3 protein: CASSLGRGTGEAFF. The CDR3 DNA reads TGTGCCAGCAGCTTAGGCAGGGGAACCGGTGAAGCTTTCTTT.

This clonotype was picked up a small number of times. The chain couples TRBV28 to TRBJ2-7; the D is unclear. CDR3 length equals 13 residues. Germline CDR1 and CDR2: MDHEN and SYDVKM. Between the trimmed V and J ends, which lost 4 bases and 6 bases, there was a span of 13 bases. In DNA, the CDR3 is TGTGCCAGCAGTTCGGGTCCAAACTCCGAGCAGTACTTC. Translating gives CASSSGPNSEQYF.

This clonotype was picked up many times. This chain connects TRBV6-2 or TRBV6-3 to TRBJ1-2; TRBD1 is a possible D gene (6 bases). V was shortened by 8 bases and J by 5 bases, with 15 bases between the two germline ends. In germline, CDR1 is MNHEY, CDR2 SVGEGT. The CDR3 totals 13 residues. The CDR3 sequence: CASEEQGVYGYTF. CDR3 nucleotides: TGTGCCAGCGAGGAACAGGGCGTATATGGCTACACCTTC.

The sample holds a few counts of this clonotype. The CDR3 coding sequence is TGTGCCAGCAGTCAGAGGACAGGGGGCGTCTATGGCTACACCTTC. Translated: CASSQRTGGVYGYTF. The chain carries TRBV6-5 and TRBJ1-2; 11 positions match TRBD1. CDR1 MNHEY and CDR2 SVGAGI come from the germline V gene. The CDR3 totals 15 residues. Unmatched junction bases numbered 6, after V lost 5 bases and J lost 4 bases.

This clonotype was observed a few times. This rearrangement joins TRBV11-2 to TRBJ2-1; possible D gene TRBD2, 6 bases. Germline V gene lookup returns CDR1 SGHAT and CDR2 FQNNGV. V lost 6 bases and J 4 bases, leaving 16 bases between the germline ends. This CDR3 is built from 15 residues. CDR3: CASRPLGGEYNEQFF. In DNA, the CDR3 is TGTGCCAGCAGACCCCTAGGCGGGGAGTACAATGAGCAGTTCTTC.

This clonotype was counted ten times or more. CDR3 sequence (DNA): TGCAGTGCCCCCGGACTAGCGGGAGGGTTTTGGCAGTTCTTC. Protein product: CSAPGLAGGFWQFF. The chain joins TRBV20-1 to TRBJ2-1; 15 bases fit TRBD2. V was clipped by 6 bases and J by 12 bases; unmatched bases: 9. From germline, CDR1 is DFQATT and CDR2 SNEGSKA (reference sequence). This CDR3 region has 14 residues.

This clonotype showed up many times. The J gene is TRBJ2-1, the V gene TRBV12-3 or TRBV12-4, with 10 positions matching TRBD2. The CDR3 consists of 16 residues. Trimming cost V 8 bases and J 0 bases; bases outside gene matches: 7. The CDR3 nucleotides are TGTGCCAGCGTGTCTAGCGGGAGTTTCTCCTACAATGAGCAGTTCTTC. This encodes CASVSSGSFSYNEQFF.

This clonotype has a count of ten or more. The chain couples TRBV7-8 to TRBJ1-6, with 7 bases matching TRBD1. The V segment lost 5 bases and the J segment 6 bases; nucleotides outside the gene matches: 10. This CDR3 contains 16 residues. CDR1 SGHVS and CDR2 FQNEAQ come from the germline V gene. The CDR3 spells CASSESAGTANSPLHF. Here the CDR3 DNA reads TGTGCCAGCAGCGAGTCGGCCGGGACAGCTAATTCACCCCTCCACTTT. Combining the CDR3 with reference TRBV7-8 and TRBJ1-6 gives the whole variable domain GAGVSQSPRYKVAKRGQDVALRCDPISGHVSLFWYQQALGQGPEFLTYFQNEAQLDKSGLPSDRFFAERPEGSVSTLKIQRTQQEDSAVYLCASSESAGTANSPLHFGNGTRLTVT.

This clonotype turned up a few times. This chain connects TRBV20-1 to TRBJ2-7; D is possibly TRBD2 (6 bases). Germline CDR1 and CDR2: DFQATT and SNEGSKA (reference sequence). V was trimmed by 0 bases and J by 5 bases, leaving 17 bases between them. This CDR3 comprises 15 residues. The chain's CDR3 is CSARDHAGPRDEQYF. The CDR3 region has the DNA TGCAGTGCTAGAGATCATGCGGGGCCGAGGGACGAGCAGTACTTC.

This clonotype came up many times. J is TRBJ1-3 and V is TRBV6-5, with TRBD1 as a possible D gene (5 bases). Germline CDR1 MNHEY, CDR2 SVGAGI. Trimming stripped 0 bases from V and 0 bases from J, with 15 bases between. The CDR3 sequence is 18 residues long. This CDR3 reads CASSYSVSRDHSGNTIYF. In DNA, the CDR3 is TGTGCCAGCAGTTACTCGGTGTCCCGGGACCACTCTGGAAACACCATATATTTT.

This clonotype was found a few times. The chain combines TRBV18 with TRBJ1-2; 9 nucleotides align to TRBD1. CDR1 is KGHSH, CDR2 LQKENI, per germline. V trimming: 6 bases; J trimming: 5 bases; junction bases outside the gene matches: 7. The CDR3 runs 14 residues. CDR3 DNA sequence: TGTGCCAGCTCTCCCATGGACAGGGGTTATGGCTACACCTTC. Protein sequence: CASSPMDRGYGYTF.